This is a list of T cell receptor beta chains from one sample in a study of PD-1 blockade in classical Hodgkin lymphoma. Data came from immunoSEQ multiplex PCR; TCRdb stores just in-frame clones and leaves some out. The table includes just under 100,000 clones, over 80% detected once. The sequenced sample was peripheral blood mononuclear cells (PBMCs), obtained at baseline. All receptors come from a human donor with classical Hodgkin lymphoma. Both conserved end residues are part of each CDR3. D genes are given only for firm matches.

V,D,J,CDR3
TRBV2,TRBD1,TRBJ2-1,CASSGQGYEQFF
TRBV11-2,.,TRBJ1-3,CASKLGVSGNTIYF
TRBV7-9,TRBD2,TRBJ2-2,CASSLGTSGMRDTGELFF
TRBV19,.,TRBJ2-2,CASSRFEGGAGMRTGELFF
TRBV19,.,TRBJ2-1,CASSSTRTSYNEQFF
TRBV10-3,.,TRBJ1-2,CAISEGQNGYTF
TRBV11-2,.,TRBJ2-5,CASSFSGTKYETQYF
TRBV2,.,TRBJ2-1,CASLREFHEQFF
TRBV2,TRBD2,TRBJ2-3,CASTPGAGGRPDTQYF
TRBV27,TRBD2,TRBJ2-3,CASSFGLGKGTDTQYF
TRBV7-2,.,TRBJ2-3,CASSLGPLTDTQYF
TRBV7-8,TRBD2,TRBJ2-5,CASSLARVGTSGSGQETQYF
TRBV20-1,.,TRBJ2-1,CSAPRYNEQFF
TRBV11-1,TRBD2,TRBJ2-7,CASSGTRLAGLGEQYF
TRBV4-2,TRBD1,TRBJ1-4,CASSQDLYRGGEKLFF
TRBV6-5,TRBD2,TRBJ2-1,CASSYWGGNSNEQFF
TRBV28,.,TRBJ2-3,CASSLPGSSTDTQYF
TRBV7-8,TRBD1,TRBJ2-7,CASSLVGSGGSYEQYF
TRBV5-1,.,TRBJ1-4,CASSLEGANEKLFF
TRBV5-6,TRBD2,TRBJ2-7,CASSVLAGALYEQYF
TRBV10-3,.,TRBJ2-7,CAISVYPPREEQYF
TRBV27,.,TRBJ1-1,CASSLFLLSDAFF
TRBV27,.,TRBJ2-3,CASSPWDGTSTDTQYF
TRBV10-3,.,TRBJ1-5,CAISDSRQGSQPQHF
TRBV5-6,TRBD1,TRBJ1-2,CASSTDRWNYGYTF
TRBV28,.,TRBJ2-3,CASTSLDTQYF
TRBV30,.,TRBJ1-4,CAWSIGVATNEKLFF
TRBV5-1,TRBD1,TRBJ2-7,CASSLGTGGDEQYF
TRBV14,TRBD1,TRBJ1-2,CASSQGQGYGYTF
TRBV29-1,.,TRBJ2-6,CSVEDLTGSRLLTF
TRBV19,TRBD2,TRBJ2-1,CASTAAGVGYNEQFF
TRBV6-1,.,TRBJ2-4,CASSELRGVGHIQYF
TRBV18,.,TRBJ2-4,CASSPLGSKNIQYF
TRBV5-4,TRBD2,TRBJ2-3,CASSHKTSGRRAQYF
TRBV5-1,TRBD2,TRBJ2-2,CASSLEGLGNTGELFF
TRBV27,.,TRBJ2-7,CASSFWPSYEQYF
TRBV5-1,.,TRBJ2-7,CASSLRTAPYEQYF
TRBV6-5,.,TRBJ1-5,CASSYPQPQHF
TRBV7-7,TRBD2,TRBJ2-7,CASSPGTSGRATYEQYF
TRBV7-2,.,TRBJ1-3,CASSSPGNTIYF
TRBV2,TRBD1,TRBJ2-7,CASRAQGGPGEQYF
TRBV5-6,.,TRBJ2-7,CASSVIRGGPYEQYF
TRBV7-2,TRBD1,TRBJ2-3,CASSSQGYGTDTQYF
TRBV6-5,TRBD2,TRBJ2-5,CASSYTAGGSGTQYF
TRBV11-2,.,TRBJ1-2,CASSIGAGPYYGYTF
TRBV5-6,.,TRBJ1-3,CASSLGLQYGNTIYF
TRBV27,.,TRBJ2-1,CASSWAESSYNEQFF
TRBV2,.,TRBJ2-3,CASRPSSLYTQYF
TRBV5-4,.,TRBJ1-4,CASSPKGGPNEKLFF
TRBV15,TRBD1,TRBJ2-3,CATSIGHRGNTQYF
TRBV5-6,.,TRBJ2-3,CASSLWGREAPQYF
TRBV9,.,TRBJ2-7,CASSVVPGSSGEQYF
TRBV5-4,.,TRBJ2-3,CASSILLDTQYF
TRBV2,TRBD2,TRBJ2-1,CASSERLAVGLNEQFF
TRBV7-3,.,TRBJ1-1,CASSLYTDTEAFF
TRBV6-5,TRBD1,TRBJ1-5,CASRQQGAGQPQHF
TRBV29-1,TRBD1,TRBJ2-1,CSAGGYNEQFF
TRBV28,.,TRBJ2-5,CASSKETQYF